Given below is one TCR beta chain in context. The data belong to a study of blood T cell repertoires in COVID-19. Study overall: T cells, B-cell-depleted T cells, or PBMCs provided the cDNA or gDNA that served as material.

The protocol was immunoSEQ multiplex PCR, while the TCRdb copy is restricted to in-frame clones and leaves out a portion. The table lists some 230,000 clones, roughly 85% of them singletons. The TCR sequence derives from a man aged 40-50 years with acute or convalescent COVID-19. The sample was peripheral blood.

CDR3 amino acids: CASSIERAAGYGYTF. The CDR3 region has the DNA TGTGCCAGTAGTATAGAGAGGGCGGCTGGCTATGGCTACACCTTC. This chain joins TRBV19 and TRBJ1-2; D unresolved. The V end lost 0 bases, the J end lost 4 bases, and 12 bases lay between the germline ends. The CDR3 spans 15 residues. Looked up from germline, CDR1 is LNHDA and CDR2 is SQIVND (reference sequence).